The 31 T cell receptor beta chains below come from one sample, sequenced in a study of blood T cells in healthy people across ages. The use of a sample-barcoded 5' primer and a J-beta primer mix characterized a second PCR of about 7 to 12 cycles. TCRdb processed the 5' RACE reads anew with MiXCR; each CDR3 protein has one entry. Among around 1,000,000 distinct CDR3 sequences listed, less than 25% were seen once. The sample was also linked to a second study, of T cells of mothers and their children.

Sequencing input: blood. These receptors were obtained from a girl aged 2-10 years in good health.

This chain uses TRBV6-1 with TRBJ2-5; possibly TRBD1 or TRBD2 for D (5 bases each). Germline CDR1 is MNHNS and CDR2 is SASEGT. The CDR3 contains 15 residues. With 6 bases removed from V and 2 bases from J, the gap between germline ends came to 16 bases. DNA of the CDR3: TGTGCCAGCAGGGGACCGGGACGGGGACAAGAGACCCAGTACTTC. It encodes CASRGPGRGQETQYF.

The CDR3 region has the DNA TGTGCCAGCAGTTACTGGGGGTTTGACGGAAACACCATATATTTT. This sequence encodes CASSYWGFDGNTIYF. The chain combines TRBV6-6 with TRBJ1-3, with D tentatively TRBD1 (5 bases). V lost 1 base to trimming and J lost 4 bases, with 11 bases between them. The CDR3 is made up of 15 amino acids. Germline loops: CDR1 MNHNY, CDR2 SVGAGI (reference sequence).

The chain has TRBV20-1 and TRBJ1-5; 8 bases map to TRBD1. Germline CDR1 and CDR2: DFQATT and SNEGSKA (reference sequence). The CDR3 has 14 residues. V lost 3 bases to trimming and J lost 2 bases; unmatched junction nucleotides: 3. DNA for the CDR3: TGCAGTGCTAGCTACAGGGGGGGCAATCAGCCCCAGCATTTT. Amino acids: CSASYRGGNQPQHF.

Note on this clonotype: Germline is not matched at one junction end, which may reflect a read error. J is TRBJ2-3 and V is TRBV12-3 or TRBV12-4, with D perhaps TRBD2 (6 bases). This CDR3 has 17 residues. The CDR3 bases are TGTGCCAGCAGTTTTGATCGCGGGACGGTGCGAACAGATGCGCAATATTTT. The encoded protein is CASSFDRGTVRTDAQYF.

V gene TRBV2 combines with J gene TRBJ2-7, with D maybe TRBD1 (6 bases). The germline V gene encodes CDR1 SNHLY and CDR2 FYNNEI. Trimming cost V 8 bases and J 4 bases, with 21 bases left between them. This CDR3 has 15 amino acids. CDR3 coding DNA: TGTGCCAGCTCCATTTCCGGGACATCCTTTTACGAGCAGTACTTC. Translation gives CASSISGTSFYEQYF.

The chain combines TRBV12-3 or TRBV12-4 with TRBJ2-7; D gene uncertain. V was trimmed by 5 bases and J by 2 bases, leaving 7 bases between them. The CDR3 covers 12 residues. The CDR3 nucleotides read TGTGCCAGCAGTGCAGAGGCCTACGAGCAGTACTTC. Its translation: CASSAEAYEQYF.

This clonotype appeared a few times. This chain links TRBV7-9 with TRBJ2-1, with 8 bases matching TRBD2. Trimming took 2 bases from V and 7 from J; bases not matched to a gene: 10. Germline V CDR1 and CDR2: SEHNR, FQNEAQ (reference sequence). This CDR3 has 16 residues. The chain's CDR3 is CASSLRSGGRVNEQFF. The CDR3 coding sequence is TGTGCCAGCAGCTTACGGAGCGGGGGAAGGGTAAATGAGCAGTTCTTC. The whole variable domain, filled in from reference TRBV7-9 and TRBJ2-1, reads DTGVSQNPRHKITKRGQNVTFRCDPISEHNRLYWYRQTLGQGPEFLTYFQNEAQLEKSRLLSDRFSAERPKGSFSTLEIQRTEQGDSAMYLCASSLRSGGRVNEQFFGPGTRLTVL.

Only a few counts were recorded for this clonotype. The V call is TRBV29-1, the J call TRBJ2-5; no clear D gene. The J call may be in error: the DNA end matches TRBJ2-1 better. The CDR3 has 13 amino acids. The germline V gene has CDR1 SQVTM and CDR2 ANQGSEA. CDR3 in amino acids: CSVGVSEDNEQFF. The CDR3 DNA is TGCAGCGTTGGCGTCTCCGAAGACAATGAGCAGTTCTTC.

This clonotype was detected only a few times. The rearrangement links TRBV24-1 to TRBJ2-2; possibly TRBD1 for D (6 bases). The germline CDR1 and CDR2 sequences are KGHDR and SFDVKD. The V end was cut by 6 bases, the J end by 7 bases, with 14 bases between. The CDR3 length is 14 residues. CDR3 sequence: CATSKTGSGGELFF. CDR3 bases: TGTGCCACCAGTAAAACAGGGTCCGGCGGGGAGCTGTTTTTT.

This clonotype has just a few counts. CDR3 nucleotides: TGCGCCAGCAGCTTCAGGGCCCCTTCCTACGAGCAGTACTTC. This gives the protein CASSFRAPSYEQYF. The V and J genes are TRBV5-1 and TRBJ2-7, with D possibly matching TRBD1 (5 bases). Trimming pared 2 bases from V and 1 base from J, leaving 10 bases between. CDR3 size: 14 residues. Germline CDR1 and CDR2: SGHRS and YFSETQ.

This sequence joins TRBV6-5 and TRBJ2-7; tentative D call: TRBD2 (5 bases). The V and J ends lost 2 bases and 7 bases respectively, with 18 bases between them. Germline V gives CDR1 MNHEY, CDR2 SVGAGI. The CDR3 length is 15 residues. The CDR3 region has the DNA TGTGCCAGCAGTTACCAACAACGGGGATTTGGAGAGCAGTACTTC. Its protein is CASSYQQRGFGEQYF.

The chain has TRBV6-5 and TRBJ1-4; TRBD1 agrees at 7 bases. This CDR3 spans 15 amino acids. Per germline, CDR1 MNHEY and CDR2 SVGAGI. J gave up 4 bases and V 6 bases, and 8 bases lay outside the gene matches. The CDR3 reads CASRYDRANNEKLFF. In nucleotides, the CDR3 is TGTGCCAGCAGATACGACAGGGCAAATAATGAAAAACTGTTTTTT.

The V and J genes are TRBV29-1 and TRBJ2-1; the D gene is possibly TRBD1 (6 bases). The CDR3 consists of 11 residues. V was trimmed by 8 bases and J by 12 bases, leaving 17 bases between them. The V gene's germline CDR1 is SQVTM and CDR2 ANQGSEA. CDR3 in amino acids: CSTIQGWVQFF. The CDR3 DNA reads as TGCAGCACTATACAGGGTTGGGTGCAGTTCTTC.

This clonotype was counted only a few times. The chain is built from TRBV25-1 and TRBJ1-4; D remains unclear. CDR3 length equals 15 residues. Germline CDR1 and CDR2: MGHDK and SYGVNS. The V end was cut by 4 bases, the J end by 3 bases, with 12 bases between. The CDR3 DNA sequence: TGTGCCAGCAGTGGATGGGTTGAGTCTAATGAAAAACTGTTTTTT. Translation gives CASSGWVESNEKLFF.

This clonotype was seen once. The V call is TRBV7-9, the J call TRBJ2-4; D remains ambiguous. Trimming took 4 bases from V and 7 from J, leaving 8 bases between them. CDR3 length equals 12 residues. Germline V gene data show CDR1 as SEHNR and CDR2 as FQNEAQ (reference sequence). The CDR3 DNA reads TGTGCCAGCAGCTCCACATGGAACATTCAGTACTTC. This codes for CASSSTWNIQYF.

The chain combines TRBV29-1 with TRBJ2-5, with a weak D call TRBD2 (6 bases). This CDR3 has 13 residues. Trimming left V 7 bases short and J 4 bases short, with 16 bases between. The germline V gene encodes CDR1 SQVTM and CDR2 ANQGSEA. The CDR3 is CSGRAQAGETQYF. The CDR3 bases are TGCAGCGGACGGGCTCAAGCGGGAGAGACCCAGTACTTC.

This chain connects TRBV12-5 to TRBJ1-1; no definite D call. V was pared by 3 bases and J by 8 bases, with 16 bases between. The CDR3 length is 14 residues. Germline-derived CDR1 and CDR2 are LGHNT and FRNRAP. DNA for the CDR3: TGTGCTAGTGGTTTTCTTTCTGGAGTTGGAGAAGCTTTCTTT. Its protein product is CASGFLSGVGEAFF.

This chain joins TRBV20-1 and TRBJ2-5; D remains unclear. This CDR3 spans 14 amino acids. Looked up from germline, CDR1 is DFQATT and CDR2 is SNEGSKA (reference sequence). Trimming removed 4 bases from V and 4 bases from J, with 16 bases in between. The chain's CDR3 is CSAIKALVIETQYF. The CDR3 DNA sequence: TGCAGTGCTATAAAGGCCCTAGTTATAGAGACCCAGTACTTC.

This sequence joins TRBV7-2 and TRBJ1-5, with a possible D match to TRBD1 (6 bases). CDR1 and CDR2 (germline): SGHTA, FQGNSA. The CDR3 has 15 residues. Trimming removed 1 base at V and 7 bases at J, with 14 bases between. Written as DNA, the CDR3 is TGTGCCAGCAGCTTAGAGGGCAGAGGGGGACAGCCCCAGCATTTT. Protein sequence: CASSLEGRGGQPQHF.

The J gene is TRBJ1-5, the V gene TRBV7-9; 7 bases map to TRBD1. CDR1 and CDR2 (germline): SEHNR, FQNEAQ (reference sequence). J was trimmed by 8 bases and V by 0 bases; bases with no gene match: 4. CDR3 length: 14 residues. CDR3 in amino acids: CASSLAGQSEPQHF. As DNA, the CDR3 is TGTGCCAGCAGCTTAGCGGGACAGTCGGAGCCCCAGCATTTT.

V usage is TRBV20-1 and J usage is TRBJ2-5; D gene ambiguous. Judging by the DNA end, TRBJ2-1 fits better; the J call may be wrong. Germline CDR1 reads DFQATT; CDR2 reads SNEGSKA (reference sequence). CDR3 length: 14 residues. CDR3 amino acids: CSARVLGGWNEQFF. The CDR3 bases are TGCAGTGCTAGGGTCCTGGGCGGATGGAATGAGCAGTTCTTC.

This chain uses TRBV7-6 with TRBJ2-2, with D tentatively TRBD1 (5 bases). The germline CDR1 and CDR2 sequences are SGHVS and FNYEAQ. Trimming removed 5 bases from V and 4 bases from J, with 17 bases in between. CDR3 length: 16 residues. The CDR3: CASSPLSRQSTGELFF. CDR3 sequence (DNA): TGTGCCAGCAGCCCGCTGAGCCGACAGAGCACCGGGGAGCTGTTTTTT.

This clonotype was observed a few times. This chain joins TRBV6-5 and TRBJ1-2, with D hard to call. This CDR3 is built from 13 residues. The ends were cut back, 7 bases at V and 4 bases at J, with 13 bases in the middle. Germline V gene sequence: CDR1 MNHEY, CDR2 SVGAGI. The CDR3 region is CASTSGRSYGYTF. The CDR3 DNA reads as TGTGCCAGCACCTCAGGACGGTCCTATGGCTACACCTTC.

The J gene is TRBJ2-5, the V gene TRBV25-1, with 7 bases matching TRBD1. The end of the DNA fits TRBJ2-1 better, so the J call may be wrong. Germline V gene sequence: CDR1 MGHDK, CDR2 SYGVNS. This CDR3 spans 13 amino acids. CDR3 amino acids: CASSRDRADEQFF. CDR3 sequence (DNA): TGTGCCAGCAGTCGAGACAGGGCGGATGAGCAGTTCTTC.

This rearrangement joins TRBV10-3 to TRBJ1-4; D perhaps matches TRBD1 (6 bases). Trimming took off 5 bases at V and 10 bases at J, with 20 bases between the two ends. There are 15 residues in the CDR3. Germline-derived CDR1 and CDR2 are ENHRY and SYGVKD. DNA of the CDR3: TGTGCCATCAGTACCCCCCAGACAGGTTTTGGAAAACTGTTTTTT. This encodes CAISTPQTGFGKLFF.

J is TRBJ2-5 and V is TRBV29-1, with a possible D match to TRBD1 (5 bases). Judging by the DNA end, TRBJ2-1 fits better; the J call may be wrong. This CDR3 spans 12 amino acids. Germline V lookup: CDR1 SQVTM, CDR2 ANQGSEA. CDR3 coding DNA: TGCAGCGTTGCAGGGCTAGGTAATGAGCAGTTCTTC. This translates into CSVAGLGNEQFF.

This clonotype showed up just a few times. The chain joins TRBV3-1 to TRBJ2-7, with D possibly matching TRBD2 (6 bases). V was trimmed by 4 bases and J by 3 bases, leaving 13 bases between them. There are 14 residues in the CDR3. Germline assignment: CDR1 LGHDT and CDR2 YNNKEL (reference sequence). The CDR3 DNA reads as TGTGCCAGCAGCCCTTGGACTACTAACTACGAGCAGTACTTC. The encoded protein is CASSPWTTNYEQYF.

This clonotype was observed a handful of times. The chain uses TRBV6-1 and TRBJ2-2, with D maybe TRBD2 (5 bases). Trimming cost V 8 bases and J 3 bases, with 10 bases left between them. Germline-derived CDR1 and CDR2 are MNHNS and SASEGT. The CDR3 covers 13 residues. The CDR3 region has the DNA TGTGCCAGCCGTGGGAGTTACACCGGGGAGCTGTTTTTT. Amino acid sequence: CASRGSYTGELFF.

In its sample, this clonotype was seen a few times. The chain combines TRBV6-1 with TRBJ2-2; D call uncertain. V gave up 2 bases and J gave up 3 bases, with 7 bases separating them. The CDR3 is 14 residues long. The germline V gene encodes CDR1 MNHNS and CDR2 SASEGT. Here the CDR3 reads CASSESVYTGELFF. The CDR3, as DNA: TGTGCCAGCAGTGAATCTGTCTACACCGGGGAGCTGTTTTTT.

V gene TRBV7-3 combines with J gene TRBJ2-1; 10 nucleotides agree with TRBD1. Trimming took 5 bases from V and 13 from J; bases not matched to a gene: 8. The CDR3 is 13 amino acids. The V gene's germline CDR1 is SGHTA and CDR2 FQGTGA. DNA of the CDR3: TGTGCCAGCAGCCCGGACAGGGGGTTTGTCCAGTTCTTC. Protein product: CASSPDRGFVQFF.

This clonotype was counted between two and nine times. The rearrangement uses TRBV9 and TRBJ1-2; 9 bases fit TRBD1. Germline V lookup: CDR1 SGDLS, CDR2 YYNGEE. The J segment lost 7 bases and the V segment lost 4 bases, leaving 5 bases of the junction unmatched. The CDR3 totals 13 residues. CDR3 region: CASSHGTGSGYTF. The DNA for the CDR3 is TGTGCCAGCAGCCATGGGACAGGGAGTGGCTACACCTTC. The variable domain in full, with the rest retrieved from reference TRBV9 and TRBJ1-2, is DSGVTQTPKHLITATGQRVTLRCSPRSGDLSVYWYQQSLDQGLQFLIQYYNGEERAKGNILERFSAQQFPDLHSELNLSSLELGDSALYFCASSHGTGSGYTFGSGTRLTVV.